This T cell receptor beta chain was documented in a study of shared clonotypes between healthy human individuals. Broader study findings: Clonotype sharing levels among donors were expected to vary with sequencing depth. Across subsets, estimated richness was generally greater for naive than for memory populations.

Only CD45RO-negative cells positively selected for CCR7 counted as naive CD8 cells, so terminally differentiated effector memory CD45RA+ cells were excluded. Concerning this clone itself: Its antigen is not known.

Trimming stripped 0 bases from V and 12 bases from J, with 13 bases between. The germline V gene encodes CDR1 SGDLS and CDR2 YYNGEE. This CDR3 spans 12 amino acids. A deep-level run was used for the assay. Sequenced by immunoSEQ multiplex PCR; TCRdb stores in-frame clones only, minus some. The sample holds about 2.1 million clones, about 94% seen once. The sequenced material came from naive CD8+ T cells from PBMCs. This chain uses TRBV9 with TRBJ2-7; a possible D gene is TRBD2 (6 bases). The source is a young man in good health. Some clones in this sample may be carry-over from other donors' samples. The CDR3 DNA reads TGTGCCAGCAGCGTAGGGAGGGCCCCCTTGTACTTC. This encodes CASSVGRAPLYF.